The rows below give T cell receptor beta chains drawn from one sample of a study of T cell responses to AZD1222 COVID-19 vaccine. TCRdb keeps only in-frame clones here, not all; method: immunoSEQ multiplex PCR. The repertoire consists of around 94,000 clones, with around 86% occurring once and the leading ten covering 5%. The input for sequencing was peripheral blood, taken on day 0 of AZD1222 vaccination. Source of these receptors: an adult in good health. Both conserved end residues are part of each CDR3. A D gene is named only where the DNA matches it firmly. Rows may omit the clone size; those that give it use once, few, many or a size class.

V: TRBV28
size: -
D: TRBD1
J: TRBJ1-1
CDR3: CAIGQGGLGAEAFF
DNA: TGTGCCATCGGACAGGGTGGTTTAGGCGCTGAAGCTTTCTTT

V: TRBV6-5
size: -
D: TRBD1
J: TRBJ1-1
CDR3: CASRPGQAGTEAFF
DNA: TGTGCCAGCAGACCCGGACAGGCGGGCACTGAAGCTTTCTTT

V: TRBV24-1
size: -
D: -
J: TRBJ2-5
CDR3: CATSDSAGPGETQYF
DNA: TGTGCCACCAGTGATTCGGCGGGCCCAGGGGAGACCCAGTACTTC

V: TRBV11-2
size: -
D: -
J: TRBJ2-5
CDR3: CASSPHGQETQYF
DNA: TGTGCCAGCAGCCCCCATGGTCAAGAGACCCAGTACTTC

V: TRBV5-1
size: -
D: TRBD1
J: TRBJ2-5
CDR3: CASSLGDRGREETQYF
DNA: TGCGCCAGCAGCTTGGGCGACAGGGGAAGGGAAGAGACCCAGTACTTC

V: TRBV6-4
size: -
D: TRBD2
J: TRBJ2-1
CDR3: CASRLAGGQDEQFF
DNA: TGTGCCAGCAGGCTAGCGGGGGGCCAGGATGAGCAGTTCTTC

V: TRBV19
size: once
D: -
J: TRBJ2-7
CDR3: CASRMSGAGSYEQYF
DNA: TGTGCCAGTAGGATGTCCGGGGCAGGGTCTTACGAGCAGTACTTC

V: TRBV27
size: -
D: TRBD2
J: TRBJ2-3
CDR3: CASRGLAGGDTQYF
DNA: TGTGCCAGCAGGGGACTAGCGGGAGGGGATACGCAGTATTTT

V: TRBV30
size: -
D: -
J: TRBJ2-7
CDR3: CAWSIITSRSEQYF
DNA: TGTGCCTGGAGTATTATAACTAGCAGGTCCGAGCAGTACTTC

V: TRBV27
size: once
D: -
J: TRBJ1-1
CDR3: CASRGGTEAFF
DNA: TGTGCCTCTAGAGGGGGCACTGAAGCTTTCTTT

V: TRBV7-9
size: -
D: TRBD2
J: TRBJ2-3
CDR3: CASSPSLRGITDTQYF
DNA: TGTGCCAGCAGCCCCAGTCTGCGGGGGATCACCGATACGCAGTATTTT

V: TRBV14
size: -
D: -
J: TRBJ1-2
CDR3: CASSQGRGARYGF
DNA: TGTGCCAGCAGCCAAGGGAGAGGGGCGCGGTACGGCTTC

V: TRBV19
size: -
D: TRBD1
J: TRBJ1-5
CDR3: CASSFTLPGQYPNQPQHF
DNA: TGTGCCAGTAGTTTCACTCTCCCGGGACAGTACCCCAATCAGCCCCAGCATTTT

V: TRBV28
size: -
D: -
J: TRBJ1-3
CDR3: CASSLGHSGNTIYF
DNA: TGTGCCAGCAGTTTAGGGCACTCTGGAAACACCATATATTTT

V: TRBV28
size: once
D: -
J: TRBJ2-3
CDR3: CATRDGSTDTQYF
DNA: TGTGCCACTCGGGACGGCAGCACAGATACGCAGTATTTT

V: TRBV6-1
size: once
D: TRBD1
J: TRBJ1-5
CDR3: CASSEGTGGGQPQHF
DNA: TGTGCCAGCAGTGAGGGGACAGGGGGCGGCCAGCCCCAGCATTTT

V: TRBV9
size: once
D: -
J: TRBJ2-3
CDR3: CASSVASRGDTQYF
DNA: TGTGCCAGCAGCGTGGCGTCCCGAGGGGATACGCAGTATTTT

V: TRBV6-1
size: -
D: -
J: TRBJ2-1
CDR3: CASSEARDQFDNEQFF
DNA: TGTGCCAGCAGTGAAGCCCGGGATCAGTTTGACAATGAGCAGTTCTTC

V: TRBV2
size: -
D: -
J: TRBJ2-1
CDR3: CASSRWRVSSYNEQFF
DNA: TGTGCCAGCAGCAGGTGGAGGGTGAGCTCCTACAATGAGCAGTTCTTC

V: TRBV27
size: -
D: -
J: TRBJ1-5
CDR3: CASGFTGQADQPQHF
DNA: TGTGCCAGCGGATTCACAGGACAAGCCGATCAGCCCCAGCATTTT

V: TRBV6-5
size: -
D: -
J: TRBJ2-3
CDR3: CATRIGELWYF
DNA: TGTGCCACCAGAATAGGGGAACTCTGGTATTTT

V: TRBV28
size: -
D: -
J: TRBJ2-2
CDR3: CASSLGGNTGELFF
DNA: TGTGCCAGCAGTTTAGGGGGGAACACCGGGGAGCTGTTTTTT

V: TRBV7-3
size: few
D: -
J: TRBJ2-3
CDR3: CASSSPPDTQYF
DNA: TGTGCCAGCAGCTCCCCCCCAGATACGCAGTATTTT

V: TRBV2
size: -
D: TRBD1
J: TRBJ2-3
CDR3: CASRRDRSTDTQYF
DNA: TGTGCCAGCAGAAGGGACAGGAGCACAGATACGCAGTATTTT

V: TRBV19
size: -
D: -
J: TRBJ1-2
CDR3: CASSILRGSYGYTF
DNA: TGTGCCAGTAGTATTCTGCGGGGATCATATGGCTACACCTTC

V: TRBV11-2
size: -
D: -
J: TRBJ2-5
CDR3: CASRLGETQYF
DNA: TGTGCCAGCAGATTGGGGGAGACCCAGTACTTC

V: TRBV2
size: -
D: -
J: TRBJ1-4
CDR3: CASSEERGTGEKLFF
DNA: TGTGCCAGCAGTGAAGAGCGGGGAACTGGAGAAAAACTGTTTTTT

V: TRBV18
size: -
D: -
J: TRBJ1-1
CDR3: CASSPLRGRNTEAFF
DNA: TGTGCCAGCTCACCACTGAGGGGGAGGAACACTGAAGCTTTCTTT

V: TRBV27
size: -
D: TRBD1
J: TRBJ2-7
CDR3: CASSPMGTGFHEQYF
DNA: TGTGCCAGCAGTCCAATGGGGACAGGGTTCCACGAGCAGTACTTC

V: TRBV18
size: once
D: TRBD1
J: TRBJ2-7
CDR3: CASSLLGQGAYEQYF
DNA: TGTGCCAGCTCACTATTGGGACAGGGGGCCTACGAGCAGTACTTC

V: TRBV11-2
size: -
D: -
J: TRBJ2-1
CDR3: CASSFLSASAMYNEQFF
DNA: TGTGCCAGCAGCTTCCTCTCTGCGAGCGCGATGTACAATGAGCAGTTCTTC

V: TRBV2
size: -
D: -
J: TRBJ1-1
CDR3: CASSYGTWNTEAFF
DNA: TGTGCCAGCAGCTACGGGACTTGGAACACTGAAGCTTTCTTT

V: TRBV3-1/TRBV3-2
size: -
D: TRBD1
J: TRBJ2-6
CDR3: CASSRTGATISGANVLTF
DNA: TGTGCCAGCAGCAGGACAGGGGCCACCATCTCTGGGGCCAACGTCCTGACTTTC

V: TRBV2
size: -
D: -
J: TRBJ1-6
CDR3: CASSEVGRDDSPLHF
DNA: TGTGCCAGCAGTGAAGTCGGCAGGGACGATTCACCCCTCCACTTT

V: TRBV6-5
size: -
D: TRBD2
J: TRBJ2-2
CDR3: CASSYGTSGIGGELFF
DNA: TGTGCCAGCAGTTATGGGACTAGCGGGATCGGAGGGGAGCTGTTTTTT